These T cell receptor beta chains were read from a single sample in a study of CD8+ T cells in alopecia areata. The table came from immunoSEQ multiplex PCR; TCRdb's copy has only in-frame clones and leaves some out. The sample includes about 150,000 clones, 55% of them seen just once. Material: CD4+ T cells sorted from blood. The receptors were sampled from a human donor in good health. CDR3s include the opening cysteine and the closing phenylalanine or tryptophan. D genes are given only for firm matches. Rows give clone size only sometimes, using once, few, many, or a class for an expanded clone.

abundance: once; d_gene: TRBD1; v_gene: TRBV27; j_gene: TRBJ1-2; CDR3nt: TGTGCCAGCAGTTCCAGGACAGGGGGTGACTATGGCTACACCTTC; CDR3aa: CASSSRTGGDYGYTF
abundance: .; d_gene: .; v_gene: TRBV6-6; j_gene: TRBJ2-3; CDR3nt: TGTGCCAGCAGTAAACCGGGCCCAAAAAGCACAGATACGCAGTATTTT; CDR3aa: CASSKPGPKSTDTQYF
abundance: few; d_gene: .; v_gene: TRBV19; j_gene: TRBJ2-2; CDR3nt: TGTGCCAGTATACAGGGTGCCGGGGAGCTGTTTTTT; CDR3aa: CASIQGAGELFF
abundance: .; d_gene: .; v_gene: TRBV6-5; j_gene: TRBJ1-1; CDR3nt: TGTGCCAGCAGTACCCCTTTTTCGGGGAGGACTGAAGCTTTCTTT; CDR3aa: CASSTPFSGRTEAFF
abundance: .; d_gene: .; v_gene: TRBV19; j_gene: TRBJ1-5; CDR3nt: TGTGCCAGTGCACTTCAGGGATTCCAGCCCCAGCATTTT; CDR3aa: CASALQGFQPQHF
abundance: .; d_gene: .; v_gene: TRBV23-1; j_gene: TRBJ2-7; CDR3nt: TGCGCCAGCAGTCCTTACGAGCAGTACTTC; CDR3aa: CASSPYEQYF
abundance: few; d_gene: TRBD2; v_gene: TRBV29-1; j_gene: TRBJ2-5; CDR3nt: TGCAGCGTTGAAGGTGCTAGCGGAGGACCTCAGTACTTC; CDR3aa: CSVEGASGGPQYF
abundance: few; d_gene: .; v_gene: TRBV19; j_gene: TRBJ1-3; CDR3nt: TGTGCCAGTAGCCTTTCTAGGAGGGCTGATTCGACTGGAAACACCATATATTTT; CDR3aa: CASSLSRRADSTGNTIYF
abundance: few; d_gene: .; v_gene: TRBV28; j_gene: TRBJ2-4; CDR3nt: TGTGCCAGCAGTCCCCTGAGGCTAGCCAAAAACATTCAGTACTTC; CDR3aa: CASSPLRLAKNIQYF
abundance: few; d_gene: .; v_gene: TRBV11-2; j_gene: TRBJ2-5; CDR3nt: TGTGCCAGCAGCCCCTCGGTCCATGGGACCCAGTACTTC; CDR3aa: CASSPSVHGTQYF
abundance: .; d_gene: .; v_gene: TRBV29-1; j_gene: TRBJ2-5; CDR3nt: TGCAGCGCGGGACCGCACCAAGAGACCCAGTACTTC; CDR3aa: CSAGPHQETQYF
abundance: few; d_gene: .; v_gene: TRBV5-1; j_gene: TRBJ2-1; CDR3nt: TGCGCCAGCAGCTCCCCTCGGGTTGAGCAGTTCTTC; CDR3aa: CASSSPRVEQFF
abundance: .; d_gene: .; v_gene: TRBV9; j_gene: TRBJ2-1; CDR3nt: TGTGCCAGCAGCGTAGTCACCTGGGATGAGCAGTTCTTC; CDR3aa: CASSVVTWDEQFF
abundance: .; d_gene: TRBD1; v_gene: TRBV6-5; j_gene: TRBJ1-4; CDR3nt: TGTGCCAGCAGTTACGGGGGACAGGGGCGCGAAAAACTGTTTTTT; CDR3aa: CASSYGGQGREKLFF
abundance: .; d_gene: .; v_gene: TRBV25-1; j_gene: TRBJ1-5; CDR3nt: TGTGCCAGCAGTCAGGGATTTAGCAATCAGCCCCAGCATTTT; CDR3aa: CASSQGFSNQPQHF
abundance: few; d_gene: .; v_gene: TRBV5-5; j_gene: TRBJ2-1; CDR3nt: TGTGCCAGCAGCTTGGAGGTGGTCGCGGGTGAGCAGTTCTTC; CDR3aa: CASSLEVVAGEQFF
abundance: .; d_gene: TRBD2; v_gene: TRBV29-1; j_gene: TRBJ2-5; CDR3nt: TGCAGCGTTGAAGATCCTCTAGCGGGAGACTTCCAAGAGACCCAGTACTTC; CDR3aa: CSVEDPLAGDFQETQYF
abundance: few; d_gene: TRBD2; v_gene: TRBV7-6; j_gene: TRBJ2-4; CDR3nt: TGTGCCAGCAGCAATCCGCCCGGGGGGGCCAAAAACATTCAGTACTTC; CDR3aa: CASSNPPGGAKNIQYF
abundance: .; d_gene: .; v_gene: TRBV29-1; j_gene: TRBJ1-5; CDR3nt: TGCAGCGTTCGATCTCAGGATCAGCCCCAGCATTTT; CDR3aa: CSVRSQDQPQHF
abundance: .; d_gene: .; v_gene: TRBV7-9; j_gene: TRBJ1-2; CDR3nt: TGTGCCAGCAGCTTGCCTGGGGGCTATGGCTACACCTTC; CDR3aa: CASSLPGGYGYTF
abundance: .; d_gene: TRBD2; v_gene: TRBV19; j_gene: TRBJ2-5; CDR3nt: TGTGCCAGTAGTATTCGTCTGGGATCAGGACTAGAGAAGACCCAGTACTTC; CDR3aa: CASSIRLGSGLEKTQYF
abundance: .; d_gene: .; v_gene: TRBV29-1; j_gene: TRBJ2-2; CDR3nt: TGCAGCGTTGATCTAGGACAGCCTCCCGGGGAGCTGTTTTTT; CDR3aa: CSVDLGQPPGELFF
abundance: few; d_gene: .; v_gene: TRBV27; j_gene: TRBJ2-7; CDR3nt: TGTGCCAGCAAAGGGTCCAGGGGAATATTGCGGGAGCAGTACTTC; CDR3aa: CASKGSRGILREQYF
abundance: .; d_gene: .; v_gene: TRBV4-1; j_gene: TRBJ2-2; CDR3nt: TGCGCCAGCAGCCCGTCCCAGGTCACCGGGGAGCTGTTTTTT; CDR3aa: CASSPSQVTGELFF
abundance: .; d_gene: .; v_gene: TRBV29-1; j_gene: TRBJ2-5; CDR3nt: TGCAGCGTTGAGGGCCAGACTGGGGGGACCCAGTACTTC; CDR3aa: CSVEGQTGGTQYF
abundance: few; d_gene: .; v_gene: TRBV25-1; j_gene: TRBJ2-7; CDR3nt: TGTGCCAGCAGTGACATTCAGGGGTCGTACTTC; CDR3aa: CASSDIQGSYF
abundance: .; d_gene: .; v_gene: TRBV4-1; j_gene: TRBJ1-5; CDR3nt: TGCGCCAGCAGCCCAGTGGGTAAGAACAATCAGCCCCAGCATTTT; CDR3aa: CASSPVGKNNQPQHF
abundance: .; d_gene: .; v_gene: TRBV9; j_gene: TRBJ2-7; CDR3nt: TGTGCCAGCAGCTTCCCAGGGACGAGCTCCTACGAGCAGTACTTC; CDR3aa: CASSFPGTSSYEQYF
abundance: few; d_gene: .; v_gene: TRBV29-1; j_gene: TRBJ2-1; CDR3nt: TGCAGCGTTGAACTGCTAGCGAAAAACAATGAGCAGTTCTTC; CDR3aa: CSVELLAKNNEQFF
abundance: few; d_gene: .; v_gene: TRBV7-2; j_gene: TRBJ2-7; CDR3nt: TGTGCCAGCAGCTTATGGCAGGGCGGGTTCTACGAGCAGTACTTC; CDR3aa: CASSLWQGGFYEQYF
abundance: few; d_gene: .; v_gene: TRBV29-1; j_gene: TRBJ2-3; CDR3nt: TGCAGCGTTGGGGGTCTCGCAGATACGCAGTATTTT; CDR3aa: CSVGGLADTQYF
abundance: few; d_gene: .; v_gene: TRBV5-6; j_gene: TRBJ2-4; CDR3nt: TGTGCCAGCAGCTTGGTGGGGGCGAGGGTCAAAAACATTCAGTACTTC; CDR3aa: CASSLVGARVKNIQYF
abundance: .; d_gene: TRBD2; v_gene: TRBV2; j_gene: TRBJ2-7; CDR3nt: TGTGCCAGCGATGGACTAGCGGGACCTTCGGAGCAGTACTTC; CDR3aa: CASDGLAGPSEQYF
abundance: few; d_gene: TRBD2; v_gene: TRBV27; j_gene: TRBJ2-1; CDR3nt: TGTGCCAGCAGTCGACTAGGGACTAGCGGGGGGAATGAGCAGTTCTTC; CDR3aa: CASSRLGTSGGNEQFF
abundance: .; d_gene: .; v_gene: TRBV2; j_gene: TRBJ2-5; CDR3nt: TGTGCCAGCAAGAAGGGGGGTCGGGAGACCCAGTACTTC; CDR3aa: CASKKGGRETQYF
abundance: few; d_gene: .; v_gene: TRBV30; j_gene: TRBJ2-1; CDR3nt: TGTGCCTGGAGGGATATCGCCCTATCCTACAATGAGCAGTTCTTC; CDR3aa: CAWRDIALSYNEQFF
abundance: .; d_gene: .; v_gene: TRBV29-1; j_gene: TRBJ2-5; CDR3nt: TGCAGCGTGCCCGGGCCCTCGCAAGAGACCCAGTACTTC; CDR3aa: CSVPGPSQETQYF
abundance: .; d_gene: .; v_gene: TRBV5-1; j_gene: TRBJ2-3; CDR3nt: TGCGCCAGCAGGGCCGTAACGACAGATACGCAGTATTTT; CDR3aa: CASRAVTTDTQYF
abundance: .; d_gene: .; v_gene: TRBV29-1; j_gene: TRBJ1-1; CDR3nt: TGCAGCGTTGAGGGGACAAAGAACACTGAAGCTTTCTTT; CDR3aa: CSVEGTKNTEAFF
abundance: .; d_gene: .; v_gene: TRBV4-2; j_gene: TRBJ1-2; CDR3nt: TGTGCCAGCAGCCAAGCCCCAGGGATGTATAACTATGGCTACACCTTC; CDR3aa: CASSQAPGMYNYGYTF
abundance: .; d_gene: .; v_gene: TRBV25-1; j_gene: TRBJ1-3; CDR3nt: TGTGCCAGCACGTGGGGGTCTGGAAACACCATATATTTT; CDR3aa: CASTWGSGNTIYF
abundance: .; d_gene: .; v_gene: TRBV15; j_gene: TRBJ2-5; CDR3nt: TGTGCCACCAGCAGAGACCAAGAGACCCAGTACTTC; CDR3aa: CATSRDQETQYF
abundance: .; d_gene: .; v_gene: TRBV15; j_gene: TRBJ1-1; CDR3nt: TGTGCCACCAGCAGAAGGGTGGGCACTGAAGCTTTCTTT; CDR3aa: CATSRRVGTEAFF
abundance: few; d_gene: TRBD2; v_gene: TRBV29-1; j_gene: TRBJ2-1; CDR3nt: TGCAGCGTCCACTTCGGGGGGAGGGATGAGCAGTTCTTC; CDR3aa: CSVHFGGRDEQFF
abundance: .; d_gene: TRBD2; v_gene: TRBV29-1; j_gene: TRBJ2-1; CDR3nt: TGCAGCGTTGGCTCAGTCGGGGGGGCGGGCAATGAGCAGTTCTTC; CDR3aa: CSVGSVGGAGNEQFF
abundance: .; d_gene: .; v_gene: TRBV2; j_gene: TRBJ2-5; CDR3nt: TGTGCCAGCAGGAAGGCTGAGACCCAGTACTTC; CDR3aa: CASRKAETQYF
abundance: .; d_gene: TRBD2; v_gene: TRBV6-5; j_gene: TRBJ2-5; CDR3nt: TGTGCCAGCAGTTCCGGGGGGGGCCAGGTCCAAGAGACCCAGTACTTC; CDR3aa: CASSSGGGQVQETQYF
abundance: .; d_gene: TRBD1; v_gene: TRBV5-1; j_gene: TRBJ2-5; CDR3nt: TGCGCCAGCAGCTCCGGGACAGGGGCGGGTATGAGTACCCAGTACTTC; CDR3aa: CASSSGTGAGMSTQYF
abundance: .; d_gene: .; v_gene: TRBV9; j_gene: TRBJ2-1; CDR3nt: TGTGCCAGCAGCCCAGGAGGGCTGCGCGAGCAGTTCTTC; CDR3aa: CASSPGGLREQFF
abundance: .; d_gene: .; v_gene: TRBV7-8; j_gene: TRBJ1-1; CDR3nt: TGTGCCAGCAGCTTAGGGGCCGGTTTGAACACTGAAGCTTTCTTT; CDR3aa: CASSLGAGLNTEAFF
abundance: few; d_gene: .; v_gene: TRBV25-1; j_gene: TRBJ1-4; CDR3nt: TGTGCCAGCAGTGGATTACATGTAACTAATGAAAAACTGTTTTTT; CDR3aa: CASSGLHVTNEKLFF
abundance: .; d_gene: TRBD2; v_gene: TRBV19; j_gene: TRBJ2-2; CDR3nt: TGTGCCAGCCAACGCTATAGCGGGAGCGACACCGGGGAGCTGTTTTTT; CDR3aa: CASQRYSGSDTGELFF
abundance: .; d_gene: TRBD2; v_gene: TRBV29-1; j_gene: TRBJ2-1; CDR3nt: TGCAGCGTTGAAGCTAGGCTAGCGGGGGGACTAGGGTTCTTC; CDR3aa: CSVEARLAGGLGFF
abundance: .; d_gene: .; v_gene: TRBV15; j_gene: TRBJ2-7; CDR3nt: TGTGCCACCAGCACCTACACCTACACCTACGAGCAGTACTTC; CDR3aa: CATSTYTYTYEQYF
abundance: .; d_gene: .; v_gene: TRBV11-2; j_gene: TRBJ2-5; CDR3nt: TGTGCCAGCAGCAGACTAGTACAAGAGACCCAGTACTTC; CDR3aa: CASSRLVQETQYF
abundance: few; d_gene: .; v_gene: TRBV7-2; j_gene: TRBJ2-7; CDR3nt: TGTGCCAGCAGCCAAAGGACAGTCCCCTCCTACGAGCAGTACTTC; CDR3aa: CASSQRTVPSYEQYF
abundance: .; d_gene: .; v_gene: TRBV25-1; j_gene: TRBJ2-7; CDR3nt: TGTGCCAGCAGTGAATCGGGCAGGGACGGCTACGAGCAGTACTTC; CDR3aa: CASSESGRDGYEQYF
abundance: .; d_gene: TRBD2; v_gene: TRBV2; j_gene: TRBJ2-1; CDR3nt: TGTGCCAGCAGTCCCGGGACTACAAAATACAATGAGCAGTTCTTC; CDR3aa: CASSPGTTKYNEQFF
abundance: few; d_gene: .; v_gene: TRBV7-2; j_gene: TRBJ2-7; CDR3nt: TGTGCCAGCAGCCCAGGACAGTGGAGATACGAGCAGTACTTC; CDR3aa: CASSPGQWRYEQYF
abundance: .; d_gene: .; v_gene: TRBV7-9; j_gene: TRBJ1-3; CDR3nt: TGTGCCAGCAGCCGCAGGGACGGTGGATTCTCTGGAAACACCATATATTTT; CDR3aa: CASSRRDGGFSGNTIYF